The sequence of this TCR beta chain was determined in a study of T cells after yellow fever vaccination. From the 5' RACE reads, TCRdb called clonotypes with MiXCR, one entry per CDR3 protein. The repertoire holds around 29,000 distinct CDR3 sequences, with roughly 6.3% as singletons. This clonotype showed up just a few times. This sequence was found in a man aged 25 to 40 who received the YFV17D yellow fever vaccine. The sample in question was PBMCs, either bulk or a sorted T-cell subset (CD4+, CD8+, memory, or dextramer-sorted; not recorded which), obtained on the day of the yellow fever booster vaccination.

The chain's CDR3 is CASSFRASSYNEQFF. The CDR3 region has the DNA TGTGCCAGCAGTTTCAGAGCTAGCTCCTACAATGAGCAGTTCTTC. This sequence joins TRBV12-3 or TRBV12-4 and TRBJ2-1; the D is unclear. The V end was cut by 3 bases, the J end by 0 bases, with 9 bases between. This CDR3 region has 15 residues.